The entry below describes one T cell receptor beta chain. The antigen is unknown. Profiling relied on immunoSEQ multiplex PCR, and the TCRdb table lists in-frame clones only, not all of them. The table records 90,000 to 95,000 clones, 82% of them present only once. This specimen comes from a study of radiation and T cells in renal cell carcinoma. About the study: Nephrectomy followed 15 Gy stereotactic body radiation by 4 weeks. General study findings and limits: Pretreatment tumor biopsies were lacking, so baseline clonotypes are unknown. Top tumor clonotypes rose in blood 2 weeks post-radiation, then contracted.

As for time point: baseline pretreatment blood. Documented treatment: 15 Gy SBRT to primary tumor, nephrectomy 4 weeks later. Serial blood draws occurred at baseline and 2 and 4 weeks post-SBRT. CDR3 length: 14 residues. Trimming shortened V by 6 bases and J by 7 bases, and 15 bases separated the two germline ends. The germline gives CDR1 KGHSH, CDR2 LQKENI. This chain connects TRBV18 to TRBJ1-4; D unclear. The receptor's source is a man aged 55 to 70 with renal cell carcinoma. Sequenced here: blood, sampled from a patient whose treatment included radiotherapy and nephrectomy. CDR3 sequence reads: CASSPGGSSEKLFF. The DNA for the CDR3 is TGTGCCAGCTCGCCCGGAGGTTCCAGTGAAAAACTGTTTTTT.